What follows are 11 T cell receptor beta chains derived from one specimen sequenced in a study of shared clonotypes between healthy human individuals. Clones were read by immunoSEQ multiplex PCR, and TCRdb kept only the in-frame ones, dropping some. The table shows hundreds of thousands of clones, with 92% occurring only once. Cells designated naive CD8 were CD45RO-negative and were positively selected for CCR7, with terminally differentiated effector memory CD45RA+ cells excluded. Source material: naive CD8+ T cells sorted from blood. Every receptor here comes from a man aged 25-45 years in good health.

The rearrangement uses TRBV10-1 and TRBJ2-5; D uncertain. V was trimmed by 2 bases and J by 5 bases, leaving 3 bases between them. CDR3 length: 11 residues. Per germline, CDR1 WNHNN and CDR2 SYGVQD (reference sequence). The CDR3 here is CASSEDETQYF. The CDR3 nucleotides read TGCGCCAGCAGTGAGGACGAGACCCAGTACTTC.

The V gene is TRBV6-1, the J gene TRBJ2-7, with 7 bases fitting TRBD2. Germline lookup yields CDR1 MNHNS and CDR2 SASEGT. With V trimmed by 4 bases and J by 2 bases, 8 bases remained unmatched. The CDR3 contains 15 residues. CDR3 region: CASSVGLVSTYEQYF. CDR3 bases: TGTGCCAGCAGTGTTGGACTAGTCTCCACCTACGAGCAGTACTTC.

The chain carries TRBV5-4 and TRBJ1-5; D unclear. V was trimmed by 2 bases and J by 0 bases, leaving 15 bases between them. The CDR3 has 17 residues. The germline CDR1 and CDR2 sequences are SGHNT and YYREEE (reference sequence). CDR3 protein: CASSLSLSGVSNQPQHF. The CDR3 DNA reads TGTGCCAGCAGCTTATCCCTATCCGGGGTTAGCAATCAGCCCCAGCATTTT. The whole variable domain, remainder taken from reference TRBV5-4 and TRBJ1-5, is ETGVTQSPTHLIKTRGQQVTLRCSSQSGHNTVSWYQQALGQGPQFIFQYYREEENGRGNFPPRFSGLQFPNYSSELNVNALELDDSALYLCASSLSLSGVSNQPQHFGDGTRLSIL.

The chain recombines TRBV9 with TRBJ2-3; D is ambiguous. The germline CDR1 and CDR2 sequences are SGDLS and YYNGEE. This CDR3 is 14 amino acids long. V shed 0 bases and J shed 2 bases, with 7 bases lying between them. The CDR3 DNA sequence: TGTGCCAGCAGCGTAGGTAAGGTCACAGATACGCAGTATTTT. Its protein is CASSVGKVTDTQYF.

CDR3 sequence: CASSHTGFNEQYF. Here the CDR3 DNA reads TGTGCCAGCAGCCACACAGGGTTTAACGAGCAGTACTTC. V gene TRBV7-9 combines with J gene TRBJ2-7; a weak D match, TRBD1 (6 bases). The germline V gene has CDR1 SEHNR and CDR2 FQNEAQ (reference sequence). The V and J ends lost 5 bases and 5 bases respectively, with 13 bases between them. The length of the CDR3 is 13 residues.

The genes are TRBV5-6 and TRBJ2-1, with 9 bases that match TRBD1. CDR1 is SGHDT and CDR2 is YYEEEE in the germline V gene. V shed 3 bases, J shed 3 bases, and the junction held 13 bases outside the gene matches. There are 18 residues in the CDR3. For the CDR3, the DNA is TGTGCCAGCAGCTCGACCTTCGGGGACAGGGCTGACTACAATGAGCAGTTCTTC. Its translation: CASSSTFGDRADYNEQFF. The full variable domain, rest sourced from reference TRBV5-6 and TRBJ2-1, is DAGVTQSPTHLIKTRGQQVTLRCSPKSGHDTVSWYQQALGQGPQFIFQYYEEEERQRGNFPDRFSGHQFPNYSSELNVNALLLGDSALYLCASSSTFGDRADYNEQFFGPGTRLTVL.

The chain recombines TRBV6-6 with TRBJ1-1; D is ambiguous. V lost 0 bases and J 8 bases, leaving 4 bases between the germline ends. The CDR3 length is 11 residues. Germline V gene lookup returns CDR1 MNHNY and CDR2 SVGAGI (reference sequence). The CDR3 region has the DNA TGTGCCAGCAGTTACTCTAGCGAAGCTTTCTTT. Translated: CASSYSSEAFF.

This clone was observed a single time. This chain links TRBV2 with TRBJ2-7, with D possibly being TRBD1 (6 bases). Trimming took off 8 bases at V and 4 bases at J, with 6 bases between the two ends. The germline gives CDR1 SNHLY, CDR2 FYNNEI. The CDR3 spans 10 residues. The CDR3 loop reads CASQGYEQYF. CDR3 sequence (DNA): TGTGCCAGCCAGGGGTACGAGCAGTACTTC.

With respect to this clone: The sample has other DNA sequences that encode this CDR3 too. V usage is TRBV5-1 and J usage is TRBJ2-7, with D possibly being TRBD1 or TRBD2 (5 bases each). V was shortened by 2 bases and J by 1 base, with 7 bases between the two germline ends. The CDR3 extends over 13 amino acids. Germline V gives CDR1 SGHRS, CDR2 YFSETQ. The CDR3 bases are TGCGCCAGCAGCTTCGGGGCTTCCTACGAGCAGTACTTC. It codes for CASSFGASYEQYF.

V and J are TRBV29-1 and TRBJ2-3; D ambiguous. This CDR3 contains 12 residues. Trimming pared 7 bases from V and 2 bases from J, leaving 10 bases between. Germline V gives CDR1 SQVTM, CDR2 ANQGSEA. The CDR3 nucleotides are TGCAGCGCCAACCTTGACACAGATACGCAGTATTTT. It encodes CSANLDTDTQYF.

The chain carries TRBV11-3 and TRBJ2-7; 9 positions match TRBD1. Germline trimming cut 6 bases from V and 5 bases from J; bases unmatched to any gene: 8. The V gene's germline CDR1 is SGHNT and CDR2 YENEEA. The CDR3 totals 14 residues. The CDR3 is CASSDGQGINEQYF. Here the CDR3 DNA reads TGTGCCAGCAGTGACGGACAGGGGATCAACGAGCAGTACTTC.